This is a list of T cell receptor beta chains from one sample in a study of CD8+CD57+ T cells in acquired aplastic anemia. One entry per CDR3 protein, called by TCRdb with MiXCR from the reads. The sample has roughly 130,000 distinct CDR3 sequences, 40% to 60% seen once. Sequenced: sorted CD4+, CD8+, or CD8+CD57+ T cells (not recorded which) from PBMCs. These receptors were taken from a human donor in good health, serving as a control. Each CDR3 is given with its conserved first and last residue. The D gene is left open where the match is weak. Size values are once, few and many counts, or a class for expanded clones, and some rows have none.

V: TRBV7-2; J: TRBJ2-7; D: TRBD1; size: medium-sized; DNA: TGTGCCAGCAGCCAACAGACAGGGGGATCCTACGAGCAGTACTTC; CDR3: CASSQQTGGSYEQYF
V: TRBV29-1; J: TRBJ1-2; D: TRBD1; size: -; DNA: TGCAGCGTTCCCCGAGGACAGGGGGATGGCTACACCTTC; CDR3: CSVPRGQGDGYTF
V: TRBV20-1; J: TRBJ1-5; D: -; size: many; DNA: TGCAGTGCCCATGGAGGGTTTAGCAATCAGCCCCAGCATTTT; CDR3: CSAHGGFSNQPQHF
V: TRBV29-1; J: TRBJ2-1; D: TRBD2; size: once; DNA: TGCAGCGTTGTCGGCGGGAGGGGGGTGAATGAGCAGTTCTTC; CDR3: CSVVGGRGVNEQFF
V: TRBV6-4; J: TRBJ2-4; D: TRBD2; size: many; DNA: TGTGCCAGCAGTGACTCGAGACTAGCGGTCTTAGCCAAAAACATTCAGTACTTC; CDR3: CASSDSRLAVLAKNIQYF
V: TRBV7-6; J: TRBJ2-3; D: -; size: many; DNA: TGTGCCAGCAGCTTAGGTCAGACCACAGATACGCAGTATTTT; CDR3: CASSLGQTTDTQYF
V: TRBV12-3/TRBV12-4; J: TRBJ2-7; D: -; size: once; DNA: TGTGCCAGCAGTTTACGGGAAGAAGTCTACGAGCAGTACTTC; CDR3: CASSLREEVYEQYF
V: TRBV6-2/TRBV6-3; J: TRBJ2-3; D: TRBD2; size: many; DNA: TGTGCCAGCAGTTATGGGCTAGCGGGGAACACAGATACGCAGTATTTT; CDR3: CASSYGLAGNTDTQYF
V: TRBV29-1; J: TRBJ2-7; D: -; size: -; DNA: TGCAGCGTTGGTAGGGGGGACCGCTACGAGCAGTACTTC; CDR3: CSVGRGDRYEQYF
V: TRBV10-2; J: TRBJ1-1; D: -; size: medium-sized; DNA: TGCGCCAGCAGTGGGACAACCAACACTGAAGCTTTCTTT; CDR3: CASSGTTNTEAFF
V: TRBV9; J: TRBJ1-4; D: TRBD1; size: -; DNA: TGTGCCAGCAGCGTAGAGGGACAGGGAGGTGAAAAACTGTTTTTT; CDR3: CASSVEGQGGEKLFF
V: TRBV20-1; J: TRBJ2-1; D: TRBD2; size: -; DNA: TGCAGTGCTAGGGCGACTAGCGGGAGGCGGAATGAGCAGTTCTTC; CDR3: CSARATSGRRNEQFF
V: TRBV7-2; J: TRBJ1-3; D: -; size: -; DNA: TGTGCCAGCAGCCACTTGACCGCCAAGGGAAACACCATATATTTT; CDR3: CASSHLTAKGNTIYF
V: TRBV6-5; J: TRBJ2-7; D: -; size: few; DNA: TGTGCCAGCAGTTCAGACGGGAGCTCCTACGAGCAGTACTTC; CDR3: CASSSDGSSYEQYF
V: TRBV19; J: TRBJ1-5; D: -; size: -; DNA: TGTGCCACCGGAGCGGGGACATCGGGTGGCAATCAGCCCCAGCATTTT; CDR3: CATGAGTSGGNQPQHF
V: TRBV9; J: TRBJ2-4; D: -; size: many; DNA: TGTGCCAGCAGCGGACTAGGCGGGTACATTCAGTACTTC; CDR3: CASSGLGGYIQYF
V: TRBV5-1; J: TRBJ2-7; D: TRBD2; size: many; DNA: TGCGCCAGCAGCTTTTCCGGGGGGGCTGACGAGCAGTACTTC; CDR3: CASSFSGGADEQYF
V: TRBV20-1; J: TRBJ1-2; D: -; size: -; DNA: TGCAGTGCTAGAGACATCACCGGACAGTTTAACTATGGCTACACCTTC; CDR3: CSARDITGQFNYGYTF
V: TRBV20-1; J: TRBJ1-6; D: TRBD1; size: many; DNA: TGCAGTGCCCGGAGGGGACAGGGGTCGAGCTCCTATAATTCACCCCTCCACTTT; CDR3: CSARRGQGSSSYNSPLHF
V: TRBV4-2; J: TRBJ2-3; D: TRBD1; size: many; DNA: TGTGCCAGCAGCCAAGGTGGACAGGGGAGGGTAGATACGCAGTATTTT; CDR3: CASSQGGQGRVDTQYF
V: TRBV11-2; J: TRBJ1-6; D: TRBD1; size: once; DNA: TGTGCCAGCAGCCCCCGGACAGGTGGCCCCTATAATTCACCCCTCCACTTT; CDR3: CASSPRTGGPYNSPLHF
V: TRBV2; J: TRBJ2-7; D: TRBD1; size: once; DNA: TGTGCCAGCTGTGCGAGACAGGGGTCCTACGAGCAGTACTTC; CDR3: CASCARQGSYEQYF